This T cell receptor beta chain was obtained from a study of control samples from healthy donors and cancer patients. Sequenced by immunoSEQ multiplex PCR; TCRdb stores in-frame clones only, minus some. The profile shows about 70,000 clones, more than 75% of them singletons. Sequenced material: PBMCs. This clonotype was sampled from a woman in her forties or fifties with lung cancer.

The CDR3 sequence: CASSLETGVNTEAFF. The CDR3 nucleotides read TGCGCCAGCAGCTTGGAGACAGGGGTGAACACTGAAGCTTTCTTT. The rearrangement links TRBV5-1 to TRBJ1-1; 8 nucleotides line up with TRBD1. There are 15 residues in the CDR3. Looked up from germline, CDR1 is SGHRS and CDR2 is YFSETQ. The J segment lost 0 bases and the V segment lost 0 bases, leaving 1 base of the junction unmatched.